One sample yielded the 5 T cell receptor beta chains listed below, sequenced in a study of PD-1 blockade in classical Hodgkin lymphoma (dated by TCRdb to about 2020). The library relied on the immunoSEQ multiplex PCR assay. TCRdb stores this immuneACCESS table with in-frame sequences only. Part of the clones is absent; in the studies checked, under half of the shortfall reflects unresolved V genes, and no reason is known for the rest. The sample profile shows 95,000 to 120,000 clones; 80% to 90% of them were found once. Clones ranked in the top ten supply 15% to 20% of the sample. The sample's time point label, decoded: cycle 2 day 1 (C2D1) of nivolumab. Every trial patient had relapsed after autologous stem cell transplantation, and cohorts A, B and C differed in prior brentuximab vedotin exposure. The specimen was peripheral blood mononuclear cells (PBMCs), collected before the second cycle of nivolumab. Receptors were obtained from a human donor with classical Hodgkin lymphoma.

The V call is TRBV6-1, the J call TRBJ2-2, with D unresolved. In germline, CDR1 is MNHNS, CDR2 SASEGT. V gave up 6 bases and J gave up 2 bases, with 7 bases separating them. The CDR3 length is 13 residues. The chain's CDR3 is CASRQYNTGELFF. The CDR3, as DNA: TGTGCCAGCAGACAGTATAACACCGGGGAGCTGTTTTTT.

This clone was seen a handful of times. The chain recombines TRBV5-1 with TRBJ2-3, with a possible D match to TRBD1 (10 bases). CDR3 length: 16 amino acids. Deletions cut 7 bases from V and 6 bases from J, with 24 bases between. CDR1 is SGHRS, CDR2 YFSETQ, per germline. CDR3 region: CASLGQGGLASDTQYF. CDR3 sequence (DNA): TGCGCCAGCCTCGGACAGGGGGGACTAGCTTCGGATACGCAGTATTTT.

The chain has TRBV6-6 and TRBJ1-1; D not resolved. V lost 0 bases, J lost 4 bases, and 6 bases lay in between. Germline CDR1 MNHNY, CDR2 SVGAGI (reference sequence). The CDR3 consists of 13 residues. CDR3 loop: CASSYSKSTEAFF. The CDR3 DNA follows: TGTGCCAGCAGTTACTCGAAGAGCACTGAAGCTTTCTTT.

The chain has TRBV25-1 and TRBJ1-3; weak D call: TRBD1 (5 bases). With 1 base removed from V and 4 bases from J, the gap between germline ends came to 14 bases. The CDR3 is 16 amino acids. From germline, CDR1 is MGHDK and CDR2 SYGVNS. The CDR3 region has the DNA TGTGCCAGCAGTGAATCCCGTCCAGGGTCCGGAAACACCATATATTTT. Protein sequence: CASSESRPGSGNTIYF.

The V gene is TRBV19, the J gene TRBJ2-1; D may match TRBD1 or TRBD2 (5 bases each). This CDR3 is built from 16 residues. Germline CDR1 LNHDA, CDR2 SQIVND (reference sequence). Trimming left V 9 bases short and J 0 bases short, with 18 bases between. CDR3 protein: CASSNRGPSSYNEQFF. The CDR3 coding sequence is TGTGCCAGCTCCAACCGGGGCCCAAGCTCCTACAATGAGCAGTTCTTC.